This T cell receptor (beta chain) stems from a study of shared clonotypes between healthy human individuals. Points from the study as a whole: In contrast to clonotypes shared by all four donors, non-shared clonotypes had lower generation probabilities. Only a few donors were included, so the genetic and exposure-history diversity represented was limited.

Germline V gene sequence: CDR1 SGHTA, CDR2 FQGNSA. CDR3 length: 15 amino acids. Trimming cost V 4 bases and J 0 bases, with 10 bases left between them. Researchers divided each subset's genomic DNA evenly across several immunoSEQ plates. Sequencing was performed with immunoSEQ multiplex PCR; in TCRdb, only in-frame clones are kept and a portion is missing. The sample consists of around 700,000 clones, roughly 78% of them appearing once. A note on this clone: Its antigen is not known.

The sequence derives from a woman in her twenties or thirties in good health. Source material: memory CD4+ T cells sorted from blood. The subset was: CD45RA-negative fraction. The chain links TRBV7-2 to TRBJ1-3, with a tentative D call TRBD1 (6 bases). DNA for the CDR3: TGTGCCAGCAGCTCAACGGACAGCTCTGGAAACACCATATATTTT. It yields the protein CASSSTDSSGNTIYF.